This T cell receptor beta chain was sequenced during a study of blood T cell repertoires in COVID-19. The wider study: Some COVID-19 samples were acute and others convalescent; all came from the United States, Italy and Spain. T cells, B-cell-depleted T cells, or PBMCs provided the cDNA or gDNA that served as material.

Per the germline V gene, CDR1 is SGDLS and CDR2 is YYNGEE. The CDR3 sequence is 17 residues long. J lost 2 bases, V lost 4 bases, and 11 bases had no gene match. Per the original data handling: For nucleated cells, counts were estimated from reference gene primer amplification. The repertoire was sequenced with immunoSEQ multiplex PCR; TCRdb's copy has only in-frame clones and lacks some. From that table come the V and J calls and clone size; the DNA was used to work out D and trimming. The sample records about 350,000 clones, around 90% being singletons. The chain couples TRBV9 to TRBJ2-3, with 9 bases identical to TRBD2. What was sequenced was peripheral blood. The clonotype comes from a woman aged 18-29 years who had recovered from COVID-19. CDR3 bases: TGTGCCAGCAGCCCCCAGACGATGGGACTAGCCACAGATACGCAGTATTTT. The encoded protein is CASSPQTMGLATDTQYF.